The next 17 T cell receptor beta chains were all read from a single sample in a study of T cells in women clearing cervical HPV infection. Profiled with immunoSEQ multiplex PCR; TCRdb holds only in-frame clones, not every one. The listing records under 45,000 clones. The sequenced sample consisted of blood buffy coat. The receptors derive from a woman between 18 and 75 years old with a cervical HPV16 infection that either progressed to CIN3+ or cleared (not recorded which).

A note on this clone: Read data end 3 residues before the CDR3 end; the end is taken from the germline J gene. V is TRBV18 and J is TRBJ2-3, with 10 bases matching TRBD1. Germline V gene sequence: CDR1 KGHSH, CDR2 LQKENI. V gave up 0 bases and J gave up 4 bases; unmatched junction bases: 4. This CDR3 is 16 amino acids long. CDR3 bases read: TGTGCCAGCTCACCACCGGGACAGGGGTTCTCAGATACG. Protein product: CASSPPGQGFSDT. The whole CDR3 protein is CASSPPGQGFSDTQYF.

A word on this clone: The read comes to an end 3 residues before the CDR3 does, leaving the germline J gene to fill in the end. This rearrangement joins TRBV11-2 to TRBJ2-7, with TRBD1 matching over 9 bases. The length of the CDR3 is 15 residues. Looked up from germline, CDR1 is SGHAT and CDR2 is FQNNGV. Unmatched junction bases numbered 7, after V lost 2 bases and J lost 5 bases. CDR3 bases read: TGTGCCAGCAGCTTAAGGACAGGGGCCCACAACGAG. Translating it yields CASSLRTGAHNE. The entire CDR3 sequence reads CASSLRTGAHNEQYF.

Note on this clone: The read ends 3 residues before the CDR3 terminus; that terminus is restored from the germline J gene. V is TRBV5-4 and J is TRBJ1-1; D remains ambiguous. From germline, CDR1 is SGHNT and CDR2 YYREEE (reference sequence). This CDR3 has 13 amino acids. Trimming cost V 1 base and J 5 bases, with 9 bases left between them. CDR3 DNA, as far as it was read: TGTGCCAGCAGCTTGACGGGGAGGACTGAA. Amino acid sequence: CASSLTGRTE. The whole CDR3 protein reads CASSLTGRTEAFF.

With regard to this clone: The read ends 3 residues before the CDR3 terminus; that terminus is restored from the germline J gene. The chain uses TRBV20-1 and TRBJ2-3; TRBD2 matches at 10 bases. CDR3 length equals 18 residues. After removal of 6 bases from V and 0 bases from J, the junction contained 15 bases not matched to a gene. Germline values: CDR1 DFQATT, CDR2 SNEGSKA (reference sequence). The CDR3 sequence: CSAAEGTSVLPSTDTQYF. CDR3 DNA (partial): TGCAGTGCCGCAGAAGGGACTAGCGTTTTACCTAGCACAGATACG.

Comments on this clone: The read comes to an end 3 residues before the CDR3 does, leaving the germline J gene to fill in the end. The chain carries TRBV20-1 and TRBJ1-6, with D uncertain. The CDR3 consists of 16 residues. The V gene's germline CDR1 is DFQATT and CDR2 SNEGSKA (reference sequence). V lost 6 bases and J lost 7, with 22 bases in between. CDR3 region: CSASAVVGAWNSPLHF. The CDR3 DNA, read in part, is TGCAGTGCCTCTGCGGTGGTCGGCGCATGGAATTCACCC.

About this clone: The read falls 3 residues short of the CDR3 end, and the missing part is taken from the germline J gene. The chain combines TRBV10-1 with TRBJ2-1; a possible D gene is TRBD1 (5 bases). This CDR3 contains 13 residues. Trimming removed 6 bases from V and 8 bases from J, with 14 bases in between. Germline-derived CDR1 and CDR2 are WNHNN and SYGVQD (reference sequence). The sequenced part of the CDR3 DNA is TGCGCCAGCAGCCGAGCTGGCAGGGATGAG. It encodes CASSRAGRDE. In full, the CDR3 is CASSRAGRDEQFF.

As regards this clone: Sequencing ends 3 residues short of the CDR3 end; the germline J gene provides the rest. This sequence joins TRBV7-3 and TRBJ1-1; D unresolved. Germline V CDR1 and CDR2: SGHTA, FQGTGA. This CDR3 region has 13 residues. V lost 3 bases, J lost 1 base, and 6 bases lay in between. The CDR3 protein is CASSFARNTEAFF. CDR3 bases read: TGTGCCAGCAGCTTCGCCAGGAACACTGAA.

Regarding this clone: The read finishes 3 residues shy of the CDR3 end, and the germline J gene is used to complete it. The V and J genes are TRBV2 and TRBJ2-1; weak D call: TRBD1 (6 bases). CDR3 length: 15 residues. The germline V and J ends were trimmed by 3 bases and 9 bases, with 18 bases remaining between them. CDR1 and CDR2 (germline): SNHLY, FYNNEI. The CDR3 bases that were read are TGTGCCAGCAGTGATCGATATGGGACAACGGGTGAG. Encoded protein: CASSDRYGTTGE. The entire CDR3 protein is CASSDRYGTTGEQFF.

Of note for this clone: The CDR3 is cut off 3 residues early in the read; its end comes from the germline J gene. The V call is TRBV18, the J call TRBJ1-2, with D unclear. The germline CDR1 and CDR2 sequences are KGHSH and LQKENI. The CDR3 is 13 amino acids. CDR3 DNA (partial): TGTGCCAGCTCACCGACTCGCTCCTACGAC. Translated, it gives CASSPTRSYD. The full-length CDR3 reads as CASSPTRSYDYTF.

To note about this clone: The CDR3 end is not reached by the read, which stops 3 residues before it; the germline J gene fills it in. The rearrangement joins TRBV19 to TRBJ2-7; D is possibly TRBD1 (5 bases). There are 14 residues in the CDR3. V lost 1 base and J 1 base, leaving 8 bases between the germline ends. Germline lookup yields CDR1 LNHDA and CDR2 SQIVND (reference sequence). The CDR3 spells CASSIVQGSYEQYF. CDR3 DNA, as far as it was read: TGTGCCAGTAGTATAGTGCAGGGTTCCTACGAG.

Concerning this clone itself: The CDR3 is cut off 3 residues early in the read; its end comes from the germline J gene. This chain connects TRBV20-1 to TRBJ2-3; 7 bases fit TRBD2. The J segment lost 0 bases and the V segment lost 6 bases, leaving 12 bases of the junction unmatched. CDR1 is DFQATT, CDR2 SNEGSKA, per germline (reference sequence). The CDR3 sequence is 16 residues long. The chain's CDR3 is CSARVRGTTSTDTQYF. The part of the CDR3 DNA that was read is TGCAGTGCCCGTGTTCGGGGGACTACAAGCACAGATACG.

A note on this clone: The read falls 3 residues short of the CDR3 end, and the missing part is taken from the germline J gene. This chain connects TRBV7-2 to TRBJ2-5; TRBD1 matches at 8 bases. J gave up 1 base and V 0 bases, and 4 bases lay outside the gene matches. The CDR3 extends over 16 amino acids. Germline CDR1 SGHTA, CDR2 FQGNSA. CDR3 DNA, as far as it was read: TGTGCCAGCAGCTTAGCAGACAGGGGCAGCCAAGAGACC. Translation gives CASSLADRGSQET. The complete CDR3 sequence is CASSLADRGSQETQYF.

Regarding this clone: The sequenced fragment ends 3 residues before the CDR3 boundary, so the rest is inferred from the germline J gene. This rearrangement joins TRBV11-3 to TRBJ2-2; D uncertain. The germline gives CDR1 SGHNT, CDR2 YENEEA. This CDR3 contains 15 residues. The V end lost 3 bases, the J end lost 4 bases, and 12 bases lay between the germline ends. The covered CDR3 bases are TGTGCCAGCAGCTTCAACCCGACGGGCACCGGGGAG. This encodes CASSFNPTGTGE. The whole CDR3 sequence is CASSFNPTGTGELFF.

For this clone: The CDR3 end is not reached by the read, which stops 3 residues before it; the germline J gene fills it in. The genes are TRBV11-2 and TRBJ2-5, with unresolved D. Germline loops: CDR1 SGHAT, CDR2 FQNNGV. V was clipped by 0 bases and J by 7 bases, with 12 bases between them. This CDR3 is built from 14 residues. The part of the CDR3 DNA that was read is TGTGCCAGCAGCTTAGACGCCCCCCCAGGGACC. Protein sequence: CASSLDAPPGT. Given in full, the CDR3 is CASSLDAPPGTQYF.

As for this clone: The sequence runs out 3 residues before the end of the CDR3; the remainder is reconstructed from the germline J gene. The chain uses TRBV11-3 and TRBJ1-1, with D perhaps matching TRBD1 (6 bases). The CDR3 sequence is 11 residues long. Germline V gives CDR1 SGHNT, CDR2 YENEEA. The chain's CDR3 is CASSLQGRAFF. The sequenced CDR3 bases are TGTGCCAGCAGCTTACAGGGGAGA.

CDR3 DNA, as far as it was read: TGTGCCAGTAGCATGGCCGGGACAGGGGCGTACGAG. Translating gives CASSMAGTGAYE. In full, the CDR3 is CASSMAGTGAYEQYF. The J gene is TRBJ2-7, the V gene TRBV19; 10 bases are shared with TRBD1. Read sequence stops 3 residues before the CDR3 end, and the germline J gene provides the missing end. The ends lost 6 bases at V and 4 bases at J; junction bases unmatched: 9. Germline CDR1 is LNHDA and CDR2 is SQIVND (reference sequence). This CDR3 contains 15 residues.

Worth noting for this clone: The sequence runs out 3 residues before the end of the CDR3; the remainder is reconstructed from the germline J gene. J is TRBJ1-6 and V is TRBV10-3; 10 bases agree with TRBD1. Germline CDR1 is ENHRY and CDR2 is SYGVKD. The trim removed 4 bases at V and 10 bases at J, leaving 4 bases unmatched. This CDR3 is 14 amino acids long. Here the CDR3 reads CAISGQGAKSPLHF. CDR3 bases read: TGTGCCATCAGTGGACAGGGGGCCAAATCACCC.